This is a list of T cell receptor beta chains from one sample in a study of technical replicates of blood from a few donors. Sequencing used immunoSEQ multiplex PCR; TCRdb keeps in-frame clones, though not all of them. Seen here are around 76,000 clones, 90% to 95% observed once, and the top ten hold 0.2% to 0.3%. The sequenced material came from T cells isolated from PBMCs. The source of these receptors is a human donor in good health. The CDR3 runs from the conserved cysteine through the conserved F or W.

V gene	J gene	CDR3 protein
TRBV4-1	TRBJ2-1	CASSQDLAGEQFF
TRBV2	TRBJ1-2	CASGDRGSYGYTF
TRBV11-2	TRBJ2-7	CASSLEYSYEQYF
TRBV5-6	TRBJ2-7	CASSLFGEGYEQYF
TRBV6-5	TRBJ1-5	CASRADRDSNQPQHF
TRBV29-1	TRBJ1-3	CSVSREGGHTIYF
TRBV4-1	TRBJ1-2	CASSDSDNYGYTF
TRBV6-1	TRBJ1-2	CASSEAKDSGYTF
TRBV5-4	TRBJ2-3	CASSLAGGTDTQYF
TRBV7-8	TRBJ1-3	CASSEGTGPSGNTIYF
TRBV10-3	TRBJ1-2	CAISYGSGTEKAHYGYTF
TRBV27	TRBJ1-1	CASSSDTGARTEAFF
TRBV5-4	TRBJ2-7	CASSLTGTETYEQYF
TRBV6-5	TRBJ2-5	CASSLNNQETQYF
TRBV5-1	TRBJ2-5	CASSFQTSGPGSIETQYF
TRBV11-2	TRBJ2-7	CASSLGPQGDEQYF